These 27 T cell receptor beta chains share one sample of origin, sequenced in a study of T cell responses to AZD1222 COVID-19 vaccine. Produced via immunoSEQ multiplex PCR; TCRdb's table is partial and in-frame only. The table has approximately 150,000 clones, about nine tenths seen once. Sequenced here: peripheral blood, sampled on day 0 of AZD1222 vaccination. The receptors stem from an adult in good health.

The rearrangement joins TRBV14 to TRBJ2-2, with 10 bases lining up with TRBD2. The germline gives CDR1 SGHDN, CDR2 FVKESK. Losses at the gene ends were 1 base for V and 4 bases for J; bases not matched to a gene: 3. The CDR3 runs to 16 residues. Here the CDR3 reads CASSQGLAGVTGELFF. DNA for the CDR3: TGTGCCAGCAGCCAAGGTCTAGCGGGGGTCACCGGGGAGCTGTTTTTT. The full variable domain, its missing parts supplied by reference TRBV14 and TRBJ2-2, is EAGVTQFPSHSVIEKGQTVTLRCDPISGHDNLYWYRRVMGKEIKFLLHFVKESKQDESGMPNNRFLAERTGGTYSTLKVQPAELEDSGVYFCASSQGLAGVTGELFFGEGSRLTVL.

The chain combines TRBV11-2 with TRBJ2-7; D is unclear. Trimming stripped 1 base from V and 3 bases from J, with 7 bases between. The CDR3 runs to 13 residues. CDR1 is SGHAT and CDR2 is FQNNGV in the germline V gene. This CDR3 reads CASSLGLDYEQYF. In DNA form, the CDR3 reads TGTGCCAGCAGCTTAGGTCTAGACTACGAGCAGTACTTC.

J is TRBJ2-1 and V is TRBV24-1, with TRBD2 matching over 7 bases. V dropped 3 bases and J dropped 12; count of bases not matched to a gene: 7. The CDR3 contains 13 residues. The germline CDR1 and CDR2 sequences are KGHDR and SFDVKD. CDR3 sequence (DNA): TGTGCCACCAGTGATGAAATTGGCGGGGGGCAGTTCTTC. Translating it yields CATSDEIGGGQFF.

The rearrangement uses TRBV3-1 (or the pseudogene TRBV3-2) and TRBJ2-5, with TRBD2 matching 11 bases. V shed 6 bases and J 8 bases; nucleotides not matched to a gene: 5. This CDR3 has 13 residues. The germline CDR1 and CDR2 sequences are LGHDT and YNNKEL (reference sequence). CDR3 in DNA: TGTGCCAGCAGACTAGCGGGGGTTCAAACCCAGTACTTC. As protein: CASRLAGVQTQYF.

The rearrangement joins TRBV2 to TRBJ1-5; TRBD1 agrees at 7 bases. V gave up 4 bases and J gave up 4 bases; unmatched junction bases: 7. In germline, CDR1 is SNHLY, CDR2 FYNNEI. This CDR3 region has 15 residues. This CDR3 reads CASSGQGGWNQPQHF. The CDR3 DNA reads as TGTGCCAGCAGTGGACAGGGTGGGTGGAATCAGCCCCAGCATTTT.

The V call is TRBV6-4, the J call TRBJ1-5; 9 bases are shared with TRBD1. CDR1 and CDR2 (germline): MRHNA, SNTAGT. This CDR3 comprises 16 residues. The V gene end was trimmed by 2 bases and the J gene end by 6 bases; junction bases not matched to a gene: 8. CDR3 nucleotides: TGTGCCAGCAGTGACCCCGGGACAGGGTTCGGTCAGCCCCAGCATTTT. Its translation: CASSDPGTGFGQPQHF.

The rearrangement joins TRBV11-2 to TRBJ1-2; perhaps TRBD1 as D (5 bases). Germline assignment: CDR1 SGHAT and CDR2 FQNNGV. V dropped 1 base and J dropped 2 bases, with 8 bases sitting between them. CDR3 length: 14 residues. CDR3 region: CASSLGGANYGYTF. The CDR3 region has the DNA TGTGCCAGCAGCTTAGGGGGCGCGAACTATGGCTACACCTTC. Variable domain in full (rest from reference TRBV11-2 and TRBJ1-2): EAGVAQSPRYKIIEKRQSVAFWCNPISGHATLYWYQQILGQGPKLLIQFQNNGVVDDSQLPKDRFSAERLKGVDSTLKIQPAKLEDSAVYLCASSLGGANYGYTFGSGTRLTVV.

The chain links TRBV6-6 to TRBJ1-3; TRBD1 aligns across 11 bases. The CDR3 runs to 16 residues. CDR1 and CDR2 (germline): MNHNY, SVGAGI (reference sequence). Losses at the gene ends were 4 bases for V and 7 bases for J; bases not matched to a gene: 9. The CDR3 region has the DNA TGTGCCAGCAGTTTCGGGACAGGGGGAGTGGCGAACACCATATATTTT. Translation gives CASSFGTGGVANTIYF.

The chain has TRBV5-6 and TRBJ1-2, with 8 bases fitting TRBD1. Per the germline V gene, CDR1 is SGHDT and CDR2 is YYEEEE. The CDR3 has 14 amino acids. The trim removed 5 bases at V and 5 bases at J, leaving 8 bases unmatched. The CDR3 region is CASRTDRAGYGYTF. The CDR3 nucleotides read TGTGCCAGCAGAACGGACAGGGCGGGGTATGGCTACACCTTC.

This chain uses TRBV13 with TRBJ2-5, with TRBD2 matching 9 bases. Germline-derived CDR1 and CDR2 are PRHDT and FYEKMQ (reference sequence). This CDR3 region has 18 residues. Germline trimming cut 5 bases from V and 5 bases from J; bases unmatched to any gene: 18. Here the CDR3 reads CASSPDWSSGSDRETQYF. The CDR3 bases are TGTGCCAGCAGCCCTGACTGGAGTAGCGGGAGTGATCGGGAGACCCAGTACTTC.

The chain couples TRBV3-1 (or the pseudogene TRBV3-2) to TRBJ2-3; TRBD2 agrees at 7 bases. Germline loops: CDR1 LGHDT, CDR2 YNNKEL (reference sequence). The CDR3 is 17 residues long. J lost 5 bases, V lost 1 base, and 12 bases had no gene match. The DNA for the CDR3 is TGTGCCAGCAGCCAAGGAGGCCTAGCGGAGAGGGGAGATACGCAGTATTTT. As protein: CASSQGGLAERGDTQYF.

The chain links TRBV19 to TRBJ2-1; 7 nucleotides agree with TRBD1. Germline CDR1 reads LNHDA; CDR2 reads SQIVND (reference sequence). V lost 0 bases and J lost 3; bases outside the gene matches: 5. The CDR3 contains 16 residues. CDR3 nucleotide sequence: TGTGCCAGTAGTATAGAGGGGGACAGACACTACAATGAGCAGTTCTTC. It codes for CASSIEGDRHYNEQFF.

The gene calls are TRBV10-3 and TRBJ2-5; D perhaps matches TRBD2 (6 bases). V lost 7 bases, J lost 5 bases, and 23 bases lay in between. The CDR3 has 16 residues. Germline V CDR1 and CDR2: ENHRY, SYGVKD. The CDR3 spells CAIKSASASHGETQYF. The CDR3 DNA reads TGTGCCATCAAGTCGGCTAGCGCCTCACATGGGGAGACCCAGTACTTC.

This clone was counted a few times. The chain carries TRBV7-9 and TRBJ2-3, with 11 bases that match TRBD2. The CDR3 consists of 17 residues. Germline V CDR1 and CDR2: SEHNR, FQNEAQ (reference sequence). The V gene end was trimmed by 4 bases and the J gene end by 0 bases; junction bases not matched to a gene: 6. CDR3 in DNA: TGTGCCAGCAGCTATCCGGGACTAGCGGCTAGCACAGATACGCAGTATTTT. Amino acids: CASSYPGLAASTDTQYF.

This chain joins TRBV28 and TRBJ2-7, with 10 bases matching TRBD1. The trim removed 4 bases at V and 7 bases at J, leaving 22 bases unmatched. The CDR3 is made up of 19 amino acids. Germline CDR1 MDHEN, CDR2 SYDVKM. CDR3 sequence (DNA): TGTGCCAGCAGTTCCGGGGCTTTCGCCGGGACAGGGGCGGGTGGGGAGCAGTACTTC. It translates to CASSSGAFAGTGAGGEQYF. Using reference TRBV28 and TRBJ2-7 for the parts outside the CDR3, the full variable domain is DVKVTQSSRYLVKRTGEKVFLECVQDMDHENMFWYRQDPGLGLRLIYFSYDVKMKEKGDIPEGYSVSREKKERFSLILESASTNQTSMYLCASSSGAFAGTGAGGEQYFGPGTRLTVT.

The chain links TRBV7-8 to TRBJ2-5, with D hard to call. V lost 5 bases, J lost 5 bases, and 9 bases lay in between. This CDR3 is 12 amino acids long. Germline V gene data show CDR1 as SGHVS and CDR2 as FQNEAQ. The CDR3 reads CASSPMGETQYF. The CDR3 nucleotides are TGTGCCAGCAGCCCGATGGGGGAGACCCAGTACTTC.

The CDR3 sequence is CASSISGTGNTEAFF. The CDR3 DNA follows: TGTGCCAGTAGTATTTCCGGGACAGGGAACACTGAAGCTTTCTTT. This sequence joins TRBV19 and TRBJ1-1, with TRBD1 matching 8 bases. Germline CDR1 is LNHDA and CDR2 is SQIVND (reference sequence). Losses at the gene ends were 3 bases for V and 1 base for J; bases not matched to a gene: 4. The CDR3 contains 15 residues.

The rearrangement uses TRBV7-2 and TRBJ1-5; 8 bases are a match to TRBD1. The CDR3 sequence is 14 residues long. Trimming at V came to 1 base and at J to 11 bases, leaving 7 bases not matched to a gene. The germline V gene has CDR1 SGHTA and CDR2 FQGNSA. CDR3 sequence reads: CASSLGTGGLTQHF. In nucleotides, the CDR3 is TGTGCCAGCAGCTTAGGAACAGGGGGGTTGACCCAGCATTTT.

This clone was found a few times. This chain links TRBV28 with TRBJ1-2; D not certain. Trimming left V 7 bases short and J 8 bases short, with 14 bases between. The CDR3 has 12 amino acids. Germline values: CDR1 MDHEN, CDR2 SYDVKM. The DNA of the CDR3 is TGTGCCAGCACTTCCAACGAACGGGGCTACACCTTC. Its protein is CASTSNERGYTF.

V and J are TRBV7-9 and TRBJ1-1; D might be TRBD1 (5 bases). Deletions cut 0 bases from V and 4 bases from J, with 6 bases between. The CDR3 length is 13 residues. Germline V lookup: CDR1 SEHNR, CDR2 FQNEAQ (reference sequence). As DNA, the CDR3 is TGTGCCAGCAGCTTAGCAGGGGTCACTGAAGCTTTCTTT. Translating gives CASSLAGVTEAFF.

This chain links TRBV6-6 with TRBJ1-1; D is undetermined. Germline assignment: CDR1 MNHNY and CDR2 SVGAGI (reference sequence). V shed 2 bases and J shed 8 bases, with 15 bases lying between them. The CDR3 sequence is 14 residues long. The CDR3 protein is CASSYTGGLGEAFF. The CDR3 nucleotides are TGTGCCAGCAGTTACACGGGAGGGCTCGGGGAAGCTTTCTTT.

The chain is built from TRBV5-4 and TRBJ1-1; 9 bases agree with TRBD1. Per germline, CDR1 SGHNT and CDR2 YYREEE (reference sequence). V was pared by 4 bases and J by 2 bases, with 6 bases of the junction left unmatched. There are 15 residues in the CDR3. The CDR3 sequence is CASSPGQGPNTEAFF. CDR3 coding DNA: TGTGCCAGCAGCCCGGGACAGGGCCCTAACACTGAAGCTTTCTTT.

J is TRBJ1-1 and V is TRBV30; D perhaps matches TRBD1 (6 bases). The CDR3 is 11 amino acids. Trimming removed 5 bases at V and 5 bases at J, with 9 bases between. Germline CDR1 reads GTSNPN; CDR2 reads SVGIG (reference sequence). The CDR3 spells CAWQGRTEAFF. CDR3 DNA sequence: TGTGCCTGGCAGGGGAGGACTGAAGCTTTCTTT.

The rearrangement joins TRBV30 to TRBJ2-2; perhaps TRBD1 as D (7 bases). V was shortened by 1 base and J by 8 bases, with 17 bases between the two germline ends. Germline V gene lookup returns CDR1 GTSNPN and CDR2 SVGIG (reference sequence). The CDR3 spans 15 residues. The CDR3 sequence is CAWSEGPGGSGELFF. The CDR3 region has the DNA TGTGCCTGGAGTGAGGGCCCAGGGGGGTCTGGGGAGCTGTTTTTT.

This clone was counted once. The chain carries TRBV11-2 and TRBJ1-3; weak D call: TRBD1 (5 bases). The ends were cut back, 3 bases at V and 2 bases at J, with 8 bases in the middle. The length of the CDR3 is 14 residues. Germline values: CDR1 SGHAT, CDR2 FQNNGV. The CDR3 loop reads CASSFEGPGNTIYF. As DNA, the CDR3 is TGTGCCAGCAGCTTTGAGGGGCCTGGAAACACCATATATTTT. The full variable domain, completed using reference TRBV11-2 and TRBJ1-3, is EAGVAQSPRYKIIEKRQSVAFWCNPISGHATLYWYQQILGQGPKLLIQFQNNGVVDDSQLPKDRFSAERLKGVDSTLKIQPAKLEDSAVYLCASSFEGPGNTIYFGEGSWLTVV.

Here the CDR3 DNA reads TGCGCCAGCAGCCGCAGCGGGGAGAACTACGAGCAGTACTTC. Protein: CASSRSGENYEQYF. This chain links TRBV5-1 with TRBJ2-7; 7 nucleotides line up with TRBD2. The CDR3 totals 14 residues. Germline CDR1 reads SGHRS; CDR2 reads YFSETQ. Trimming removed 4 bases from V and 3 bases from J; junction bases left unmatched: 7.

The sample holds one count of this clone. This chain links TRBV5-1 with TRBJ2-7; 8 bases align to TRBD2. Trimming cost V 6 bases and J 2 bases; bases outside gene matches: 10. Germline V gene lookup returns CDR1 SGHRS and CDR2 YFSETQ. The CDR3 extends over 15 amino acids. The CDR3, as DNA: TGCGCCAGCACTAACGGGCTAGCGGGTCCCTACGAGCAGTACTTC. Its translation: CASTNGLAGPYEQYF.